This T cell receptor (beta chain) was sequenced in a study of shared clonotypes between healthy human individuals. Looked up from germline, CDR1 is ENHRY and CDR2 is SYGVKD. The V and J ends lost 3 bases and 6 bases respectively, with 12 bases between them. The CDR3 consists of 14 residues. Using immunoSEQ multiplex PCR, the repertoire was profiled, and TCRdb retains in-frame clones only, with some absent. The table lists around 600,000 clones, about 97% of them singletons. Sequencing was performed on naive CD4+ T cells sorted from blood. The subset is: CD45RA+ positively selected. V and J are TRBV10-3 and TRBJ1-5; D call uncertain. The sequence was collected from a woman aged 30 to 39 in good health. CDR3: CAISDSPEGQPQHF. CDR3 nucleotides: TGTGCCATCAGTGACTCCCCGGAGGGTCAGCCCCAGCATTTT.